This TCR beta chain originates from a study of cytomegalovirus exposure and HLA in healthy donors. Vbeta (60) and Jbeta (13) primers were used in the PCR. Measured with immunoSEQ multiplex PCR; TCRdb has only the in-frame clones, and not every one. The table has about 240,000 clones, around 80% seen once; the top ten hold 0.47%. A note on this clone: Its antigen is still unknown.

The germline gives CDR1 SQVTM, CDR2 ANQGSEA. This CDR3 spans 13 amino acids. V gave up 7 bases and J gave up 5 bases; unmatched junction bases: 7. Whole-study results and caveats: Specificity of three CMV-associated chains for CMV antigens was verified in vitro.

The chain links TRBV29-1 to TRBJ1-5; 8 nucleotides match TRBD1. This TCR was recovered from a boy younger than 18 in good health and CMV-seronegative. The material sequenced was PBMCs. The CDR3 reads CSAQGQGDQPQHF. CDR3 in DNA: TGCAGCGCCCAAGGACAGGGTGATCAGCCCCAGCATTTT.